This entry is about one T cell receptor (beta chain). Its antigen is still unknown. No per-base quality is available; no much larger clone lies one base away. The immunoSEQ Assay, a bias-controlled multiplex PCR, was used to amplify TCRbeta CDR3 regions from genomic DNA. The authors' analysis ran thus. The number of nucleated cells in each sample was estimated by amplification of reference gene primers within the assay. To quantify the absolute abundance of each unique TCRbeta CDR3 rearrangement, sequence reads were collapsed and filtered. For each sample, productive Simpson clonality was calculated as the square root of Simpson's diversity index across productive rearrangements. Imported from immuneACCESS, the table was reduced by TCRdb to in-frame sequences with V and J called. These copies leave out some clones; in studies compared against another copy, an unresolved V gene accounts for under half, and the cause of the remainder is not known. V and J calls and clone size are copied from that table; D and trimming were computed from the DNA. The sample profile shows roughly 190,000 clones; 88% of them were found once. 5% to 6.5% of the sample is taken by the ten largest.

Collaborating institutions collected whole blood in K2EDTA tubes following their own protocols. For TCRbeta analysis, collaborators shipped samples as frozen whole blood, isolated PBMCs, or DNA extracted from either of those sample types. This entry is derived from a study of blood T cell repertoires in COVID-19 (dated by TCRdb to 2018 to 2020). About the investigation overall: Samples covering the acute and convalescent phases of COVID-19 were provided by collaborators in the United States, Italy and Spain. The repertoires were released in a freely available public database intended as a resource for research on the immune response to SARS-CoV-2. Samples came from the ongoing ImmuneRACE study (first 160 participants) plus 1,254 subjects from 6 global collaborators. Sample metadata almost always included a de-identified subject ID, COVID-19 status, age in years and sex. The material from the prospective study consisted of cDNA or gDNA derived from T cells, B-cell-depleted T cells, or PBMCs. Deeply sampled blood TCRbeta repertoires from subjects exposed to, actively infected with, or recovered from COVID-19 were included in the dataset. Where available, HLA class I and class II types were obtained from metadata supplied by the sample provider rather than from assay-based typing. Study-level results and caveats: The quantity of clinical and demographic metadata differed by source and by participant and was supplied without curation.

The TCR was taken from a man in his forties with active or convalescent COVID-19. Material for sequencing was peripheral blood.

At the DNA level, the sequence is TGTGCCAGCAGCCAAGGTTCGGGAGGGCTCGCAGATACGCAGTATTTT. The encoded protein is CASSQGSGGLADTQYF. The chain is assembled from TRBV3-1 (or the pseudogene TRBV3-2) and TRBJ2-3, with 8 bases in between that match TRBD2. The CDR3, cysteine through phenylalanine, is 16 amino acids long. Just the 48-base CDR3 DNA is kept, in frame starting at base 1. CDR1 and CDR2 were assigned from the germline V gene (reference sequence) as LGHDT and YNNKEL. The V end gives up 1 base and the J end 4 bases, leaving 7 bases in the junction not matched to a gene.